The clone carrying this T cell receptor beta chain was seen at least ten times. The antigen is not known. This specimen comes from a study of T cells after posttransplantation cyclophosphamide. Study observations and caveats: Donor-recipient repertoire similarity was low at 1-2 months, rising over year one. After PTCy, TRB diversity resembled that of CNI/methotrexate controls.

This related bone marrow graft donor gave peripheral blood on the day of marrow donation. Measured with immunoSEQ multiplex PCR; TCRdb has only the in-frame clones, and not every one. The sample includes 30,000 to 40,000 clones, none of them occurring once. Sequencing input: PBMCs. The sequence was collected from a man aged 45-65 years in good health, CMV-negative, and a related stem cell transplant donor.

The CDR3 region has the DNA TGTGCCAGCAGTTTAGCGGGAGGGGAGACCCAGTACTTC. It codes for CASSLAGGETQYF. The chain carries TRBV6-5 and TRBJ2-5; TRBD2 matches 11 bases. Trimming removed 4 bases from V and 5 bases from J; junction bases left unmatched: 0. The CDR3 consists of 13 residues. Germline-derived CDR1 and CDR2 are MNHEY and SVGAGI.